One and the same sample provided the 25 T cell receptor beta chains below, sequenced in a study of OX40 agonist ivuxolimab in advanced cancers. Using immunoSEQ multiplex PCR, the repertoire was profiled, and TCRdb retains in-frame clones only, with some absent. The sample has tens of thousands of clones; about 84% are singletons. The sample in question was CD4+ or CD8+ T cells sorted from blood, obtained in a trial of the OX40 agonist ivuxolimab. These receptor sequences come from an adult with an advanced solid tumor such as melanoma, head and neck, liver or kidney cancer.

The CDR3 loop reads CASSFTEYTDTQYF. CDR3 bases: TGTGCCAGCAGCTTTACAGAGTACACAGATACGCAGTATTTT. This chain connects TRBV7-9 to TRBJ2-3; no clear D. The V end lost 3 bases, the J end lost 2 bases, and 9 bases lay between the germline ends. The CDR3 covers 14 residues. In germline, CDR1 is SEHNR, CDR2 FQNEAQ (reference sequence).

The chain has TRBV28 and TRBJ1-2; D unclear. CDR1 is MDHEN and CDR2 is SYDVKM in the germline V gene. This CDR3 spans 13 amino acids. Between the trimmed V and J ends, which lost 3 bases and 5 bases, there was a span of 10 bases. As DNA, the CDR3 is TGTGCCAGCAGTTTGAAGGGTCAGTATGGCTACACCTTC. It codes for CASSLKGQYGYTF.

The chain employs TRBV6-1 and TRBJ1-1; D unresolved. The CDR3 runs to 14 residues. The germline V gene has CDR1 MNHNS and CDR2 SASEGT. Trimming cost V 2 bases and J 1 base, with 8 bases left between them. The CDR3 nucleotides are TGTGCCAGCAGTGAAAGTGGGAGGAACACTGAAGCTTTCTTT. This translates into CASSESGRNTEAFF.

This clone was observed a few times. V and J are TRBV2 and TRBJ1-2; D uncertain. Trimming cost V 2 bases and J 5 bases, with 6 bases left between them. In germline, CDR1 is SNHLY, CDR2 FYNNEI. The CDR3 length is 12 residues. In DNA, the CDR3 is TGTGCCAGCAGTGAATCGGGGTATGGCTACACCTTC. It translates to CASSESGYGYTF.

This sequence joins TRBV27 and TRBJ1-6; 9 bases align to TRBD1. With 4 bases clipped from V and 6 bases from J, the junction kept 7 bases outside the gene matches. CDR3 size: 16 residues. Germline V gives CDR1 MNHEY, CDR2 SMNVEV (reference sequence). CDR3 sequence (DNA): TGTGCCAGCAGTTGGGGACAGGGAGCTTCTAATTCACCCCTCCACTTT. Translation gives CASSWGQGASNSPLHF.

The rearrangement uses TRBV5-1 and TRBJ1-1, with D possibly being TRBD1 (5 bases). The CDR3 length is 15 residues. The V gene lost 0 bases and the J gene lost 5 bases, with 14 bases spanning the gap. Germline CDR1 SGHRS, CDR2 YFSETQ. The CDR3, as DNA: TGCGCCAGCAGCTTGGAGGGGTCGTTGGGAACTGAAGCTTTCTTT. Its translation is CASSLEGSLGTEAFF.

In its sample, this clone was seen a few times. V gene TRBV21-1 combines with J gene TRBJ1-5. TRBV21-1 represents a pseudogene. The CDR3 spans 15 residues. The CDR3 reads CASSKGIFSNQPQHF. The CDR3 DNA sequence: TGTGCCAGCAGCAAAGGCATTTTCAGCAATCAGCCCCAGCATTTT.

V usage is TRBV5-1 and J usage is TRBJ1-1, with TRBD1 identical over 9 bases. Germline V gene lookup returns CDR1 SGHRS and CDR2 YFSETQ. The CDR3 length is 15 residues. V shed 4 bases, J shed 4 bases, and the junction held 8 bases outside the gene matches. The DNA of the CDR3 is TGCGCCAGCAGCCCACAGGGGGCTAGCGTCACTGAAGCTTTCTTT. As protein: CASSPQGASVTEAFF.

The rearrangement links TRBV7-2 to TRBJ2-4; D unclear. The V end was cut by 0 bases, the J end by 4 bases, with 16 bases between. Germline V gene data show CDR1 as SGHTA and CDR2 as FQGNSA. This CDR3 comprises 17 residues. The CDR3 sequence: CASSLAYGDPGKNIQYF. In nucleotides, the CDR3 is TGTGCCAGCAGCTTAGCGTACGGCGACCCGGGTAAAAACATTCAGTACTTC.

This chain uses TRBV28 with TRBJ1-2; no clear D gene. Trimming left V 6 bases short and J 4 bases short, with 15 bases between. This CDR3 has 14 residues. Germline loops: CDR1 MDHEN, CDR2 SYDVKM. The CDR3 spells CASSESVLFYGYTF. CDR3 nucleotide sequence: TGTGCCAGCAGCGAGTCGGTCCTCTTCTATGGCTACACCTTC.

The rearrangement links TRBV4-2 to TRBJ1-1; no definite D call. Germline V gene lookup returns CDR1 LGHNA and CDR2 YNFKEQ. Trimming cost V 3 bases and J 0 bases, with 14 bases left between them. This CDR3 has 16 residues. CDR3 bases: TGTGCCAGCAGCCACCTGTTGACGGGGATGAACACTGAAGCTTTCTTT. Translation: CASSHLLTGMNTEAFF.

The genes are TRBV11-3 and TRBJ2-1; D ambiguous. Germline V CDR1 and CDR2: SGHNT, YENEEA. CDR3 length: 16 residues. V lost 3 bases to trimming and J lost 2 bases, with 14 bases between them. Written as DNA, the CDR3 is TGTGCCAGCAGCTTGACCCTAGAGAACCCCTACAATGAGCAGTTCTTC. Residues: CASSLTLENPYNEQFF.

This CDR3 is CASSSNREETQYF. DNA for the CDR3: TGTGCCAGCAGCTCCAACAGGGAAGAGACCCAGTACTTC. The V gene is TRBV7-2, the J gene TRBJ2-5; D is possibly TRBD1 (6 bases). This CDR3 comprises 13 residues. Germline V gene sequence: CDR1 SGHTA, CDR2 FQGNSA. Trimming removed 4 bases from V and 3 bases from J, with 9 bases in between.

The rearrangement joins TRBV2 to TRBJ2-1, with 9 bases aligning to TRBD2. CDR1 and CDR2 (germline): SNHLY, FYNNEI. The trim removed 6 bases at V and 6 bases at J, leaving 6 bases unmatched. The CDR3 loop spans 14 amino acids. The CDR3 DNA reads TGTGCCAGCAGGCGGGCGGGAGGGACCAATGAGCAGTTCTTC. This codes for CASRRAGGTNEQFF.

The chain couples TRBV25-1 to TRBJ1-1; TRBD1 matches 8 bases. This CDR3 spans 16 amino acids. The trim removed 3 bases at V and 3 bases at J, leaving 9 bases unmatched. CDR1 is MGHDK, CDR2 SYGVNS, per germline. CDR3 in amino acids: CASSDMTGAGDTEAFF. The CDR3 nucleotides read TGTGCCAGCAGTGATATGACAGGGGCCGGAGACACTGAAGCTTTCTTT.

V and J are TRBV2 and TRBJ1-5; D unresolved. This CDR3 has 13 residues. The V gene's germline CDR1 is SNHLY and CDR2 FYNNEI. Trimming cost V 8 bases and J 4 bases, with 12 bases left between them. The CDR3 here is CASAGGSNQPQHF. CDR3 DNA: TGTGCCAGCGCGGGAGGAAGTAATCAGCCCCAGCATTTT. Full variable domain (outside the CDR3, taken from reference TRBV2 and TRBJ1-5): EPEVTQTPSHQVTQMGQEVILRCVPISNHLYFYWYRQILGQKVEFLVSFYNNEISEKSEIFDDQFSVERPDGSNFTLKIRSTKLEDSAMYFCASAGGSNQPQHFGDGTRLSIL.

The V gene is TRBV30, the J gene TRBJ1-3; 8 bases are a match to TRBD1. CDR1 GTSNPN and CDR2 SVGIG come from the germline V gene (reference sequence). V lost 3 bases to trimming and J lost 2 bases; unmatched junction nucleotides: 3. This CDR3 spans 14 amino acids. The CDR3 spells CAWRDRGTGNTIYF. Written as DNA, the CDR3 is TGTGCCTGGAGAGACAGGGGTACTGGAAACACCATATATTTT. Full variable domain (outside the CDR3, taken from reference TRBV30 and TRBJ1-3): SQTIHQWPATLVQPVGSPLSLECTVEGTSNPNLYWYRQAAGRGLQLLFYSVGIGQISSEVPQNLSASRPQDRQFILSSKKLLLSDSGFYLCAWRDRGTGNTIYFGEGSWLTVV.

Concerning this clone itself: One junction end disagrees with the germline gene, perhaps due to a read error. The chain uses TRBV7-9 and TRBJ2-2; D remains ambiguous. CDR1 is SEHNR and CDR2 is FQNEAQ in the germline V gene (reference sequence). The CDR3 is 12 residues long. CDR3 amino acids: CASRMNAGELFF. CDR3 DNA: TGTGCCAGCAGAATGAACGCCGGGGAGCTGTTTTTT.

This clone was recorded only once. The rearrangement uses TRBV27 and TRBJ2-2; D is ambiguous. The germline V and J ends were trimmed by 1 base and 2 bases, with 5 bases remaining between them. The CDR3 covers 14 residues. CDR1 is MNHEY, CDR2 SMNVEV, per germline (reference sequence). The CDR3 region has the DNA TGTGCCAGCAGTTTATGGGGTAACACCGGGGAGCTGTTTTTT. It codes for CASSLWGNTGELFF.

The V and J genes are TRBV19 and TRBJ2-3, with 8 bases identical to TRBD1. The CDR3 has 12 residues. Germline values: CDR1 LNHDA, CDR2 SQIVND (reference sequence). After removal of 8 bases from V and 3 bases from J, the junction contained 1 base not matched to a gene. The CDR3 DNA sequence: TGTGCCAGTGACAGGGGAACAGATACGCAGTATTTT. Translating gives CASDRGTDTQYF.

V is TRBV7-9 and J is TRBJ1-2, with D perhaps matching TRBD1 (5 bases). In germline, CDR1 is SEHNR, CDR2 FQNEAQ (reference sequence). The CDR3 extends over 15 amino acids. With 5 bases removed from V and 3 bases from J, the gap between germline ends came to 16 bases. The CDR3 loop reads CASSRDEGRDYGYTF. CDR3 sequence (DNA): TGTGCCAGCAGCAGAGATGAGGGGCGAGACTATGGCTACACCTTC. The full variable domain, rest sourced from reference TRBV7-9 and TRBJ1-2, is DTGVSQNPRHKITKRGQNVTFRCDPISEHNRLYWYRQTLGQGPEFLTYFQNEAQLEKSRLLSDRFSAERPKGSFSTLEIQRTEQGDSAMYLCASSRDEGRDYGYTFGSGTRLTVV.

The chain has TRBV25-1 and TRBJ2-4, with D possibly matching TRBD1 (7 bases). The V gene lost 3 bases and the J gene lost 6 bases, with 18 bases spanning the gap. The CDR3 consists of 16 residues. Germline lookup yields CDR1 MGHDK and CDR2 SYGVNS. CDR3 region: CASSEFQGGVGNIQYF. CDR3 nucleotide sequence: TGTGCCAGCAGTGAGTTTCAGGGGGGAGTGGGAAACATTCAGTACTTC.

In this sample, this clone turned up once. This rearrangement joins TRBV4-1 to TRBJ2-2, with D possibly matching TRBD1 (6 bases). Germline loops: CDR1 MGHRA, CDR2 YSYEKL. This CDR3 has 18 amino acids. The V end lost 4 bases, the J end lost 3 bases, and 21 bases lay between the germline ends. The CDR3 reads CASSLQGPVQGYTGELFF. The CDR3 DNA reads TGCGCCAGCAGCCTCCAAGGCCCCGTTCAGGGGTACACCGGGGAGCTGTTTTTT.

The CDR3 DNA is TGTGCCAGCAGCCCATATCTTATGGCGTACAATGAGCAGTTCTTC. Translating gives CASSPYLMAYNEQFF. V usage is TRBV11-2 and J usage is TRBJ2-1; no reliable D call. V lost 5 bases and J 4 bases, leaving 15 bases between the germline ends. The CDR3 runs 15 residues. From germline, CDR1 is SGHAT and CDR2 FQNNGV.

The count of this clone is one. The chain couples TRBV6-6 to TRBJ2-7; TRBD1 is a possible D gene (6 bases). This CDR3 is built from 14 residues. Per the germline V gene, CDR1 is MNHNY and CDR2 is SVGAGI (reference sequence). V lost 6 bases, J lost 3 bases, and 15 bases lay in between. Here the CDR3 DNA reads TGTGCCAGCAGCTCCGGGACATGGAACTACGAGCAGTACTTC. Its translation is CASSSGTWNYEQYF.